The clone carrying this T cell receptor (beta chain) occurred a few times. The source of the sample is a study of identical twins. Using its own MiXCR run on the 5' RACE reads, TCRdb lists one record per CDR3 protein. The sample lists about 890,000 distinct CDR3 sequences; 9% to 15% were seen once. This same sample was also taken into another study, of yellow fever vaccine responses in identical twins.

The receptor was derived from a woman aged 18-30 years in good health. The sample taken for sequencing was PBMCs.

CDR3 amino acids: CSASGWITSGRGTDTQYF. In nucleotides, the CDR3 is TGCAGTGCTAGTGGTTGGATTACTAGCGGGAGGGGCACAGATACGCAGTATTTT. This sequence joins TRBV20-1 and TRBJ2-3, with 13 bases aligning to TRBD2. CDR1 DFQATT and CDR2 SNEGSKA come from the germline V gene (reference sequence). This CDR3 is built from 18 residues. Unmatched junction bases numbered 10, after V lost 3 bases and J lost 1 base.